This T cell receptor beta chain was identified in a study of cytotoxic CD8 clonotypes in ibrutinib-treated CLL. Study summary: Researchers reported about a dozen relapsed/refractory and fewer than 16 treatment-naive patients, around 17 of them IGHV unmutated.

V was clipped by 3 bases and J by 4 bases, with 7 bases between them. The CDR3 length is 13 residues. The germline gives CDR1 SNHLY, CDR2 FYNNEI. A note on this clone: Its antigen is currently unknown.

Regarding the study as a whole: Clonality was elevated at ibrutinib response and had returned toward baseline at progression.

Here immunoSEQ multiplex PCR was the method, and the copy in TCRdb shows in-frame clones only, minus some. The repertoire consists of fewer than 50,000 clones, with 60% to 70% occurring once and the leading ten covering about 22%. With cryopreserved PBMCs as the source, 1.5 to 2.5 micrograms of genomic DNA went to TCR beta libraries. This chain uses TRBV2 with TRBJ2-1; D is undetermined. Sequences were derived from PBMCs, sampled after 24 months of ibrutinib treatment. The TCR comes from a human donor with chronic lymphocytic leukemia. CDR3 region: CASSDVGYNEQFF. CDR3 DNA sequence: TGTGCCAGCAGTGATGTAGGGTACAATGAGCAGTTCTTC.